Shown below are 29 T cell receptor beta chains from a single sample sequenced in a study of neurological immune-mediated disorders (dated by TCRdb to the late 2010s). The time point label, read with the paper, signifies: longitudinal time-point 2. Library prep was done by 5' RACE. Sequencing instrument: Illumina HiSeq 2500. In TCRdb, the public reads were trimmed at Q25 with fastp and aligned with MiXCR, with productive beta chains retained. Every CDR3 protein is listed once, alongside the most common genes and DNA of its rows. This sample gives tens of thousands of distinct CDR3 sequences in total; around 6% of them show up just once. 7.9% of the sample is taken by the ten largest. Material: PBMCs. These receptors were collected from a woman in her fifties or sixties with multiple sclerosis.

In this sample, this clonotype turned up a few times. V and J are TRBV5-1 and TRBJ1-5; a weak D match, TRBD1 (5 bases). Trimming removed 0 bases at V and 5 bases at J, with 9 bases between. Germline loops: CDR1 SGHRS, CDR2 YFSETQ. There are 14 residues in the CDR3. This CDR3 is CASSLGGGDQPQHF. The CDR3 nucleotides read TGCGCCAGCAGCTTGGGGGGAGGGGATCAGCCCCAGCATTTT.

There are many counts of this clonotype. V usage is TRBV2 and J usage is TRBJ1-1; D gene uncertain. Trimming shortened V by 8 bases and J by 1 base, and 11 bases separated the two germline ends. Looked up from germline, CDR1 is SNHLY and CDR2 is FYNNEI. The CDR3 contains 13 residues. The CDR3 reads CASVYEGNTEAFF. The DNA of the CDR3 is TGTGCCAGCGTGTACGAGGGGAACACTGAAGCTTTCTTT.

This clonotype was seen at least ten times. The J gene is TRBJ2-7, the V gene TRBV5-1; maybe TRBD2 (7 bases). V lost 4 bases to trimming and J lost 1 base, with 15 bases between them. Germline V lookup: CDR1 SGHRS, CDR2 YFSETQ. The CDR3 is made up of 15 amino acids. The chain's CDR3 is CASSLQQGGSYEQYF. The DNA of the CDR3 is TGCGCCAGCAGCCTTCAACAGGGAGGGTCCTACGAGCAGTACTTC.

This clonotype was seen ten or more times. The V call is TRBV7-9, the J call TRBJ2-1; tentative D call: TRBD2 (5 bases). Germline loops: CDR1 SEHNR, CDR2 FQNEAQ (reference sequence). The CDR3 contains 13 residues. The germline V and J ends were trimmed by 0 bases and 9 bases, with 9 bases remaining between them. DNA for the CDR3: TGTGCCAGCAGCTTAGCTGTCGAGGGTGAGCAGTTCTTC. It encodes CASSLAVEGEQFF.

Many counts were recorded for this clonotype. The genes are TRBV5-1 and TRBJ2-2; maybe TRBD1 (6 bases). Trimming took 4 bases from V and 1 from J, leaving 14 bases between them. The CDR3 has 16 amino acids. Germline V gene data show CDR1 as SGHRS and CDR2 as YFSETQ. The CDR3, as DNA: TGCGCCAGCAGCCCCTCCCCGGGACAGAACACCGGGGAGCTGTTTTTT. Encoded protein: CASSPSPGQNTGELFF.

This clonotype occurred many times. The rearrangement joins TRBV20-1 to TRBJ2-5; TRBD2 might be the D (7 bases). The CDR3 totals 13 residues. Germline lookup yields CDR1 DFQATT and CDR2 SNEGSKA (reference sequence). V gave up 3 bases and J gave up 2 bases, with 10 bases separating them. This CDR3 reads CSASKGGQETQYF. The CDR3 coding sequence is TGCAGTGCTAGTAAGGGGGGGCAAGAGACCCAGTACTTC.

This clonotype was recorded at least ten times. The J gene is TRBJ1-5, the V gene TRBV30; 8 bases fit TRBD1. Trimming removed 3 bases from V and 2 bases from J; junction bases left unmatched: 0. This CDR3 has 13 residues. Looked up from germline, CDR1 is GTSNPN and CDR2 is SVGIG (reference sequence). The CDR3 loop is CAWRQGGNQPQHF. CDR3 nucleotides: TGTGCCTGGAGACAGGGGGGCAATCAGCCCCAGCATTTT.

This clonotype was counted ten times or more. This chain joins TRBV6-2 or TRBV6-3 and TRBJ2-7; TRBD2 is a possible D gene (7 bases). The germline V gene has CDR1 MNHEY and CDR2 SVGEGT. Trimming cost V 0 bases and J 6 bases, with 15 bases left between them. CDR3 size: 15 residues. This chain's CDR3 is CASSYSRGASGEQYF. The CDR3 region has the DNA TGTGCCAGCAGTTACTCCCGGGGGGCGAGTGGCGAGCAGTACTTC.

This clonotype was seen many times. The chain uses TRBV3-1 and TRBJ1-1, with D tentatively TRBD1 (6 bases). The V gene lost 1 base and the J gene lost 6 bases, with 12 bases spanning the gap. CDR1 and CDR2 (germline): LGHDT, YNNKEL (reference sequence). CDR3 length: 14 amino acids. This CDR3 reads CASSQAGAWAEAFF. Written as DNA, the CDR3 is TGTGCCAGCAGCCAAGCAGGGGCCTGGGCTGAAGCTTTCTTT.

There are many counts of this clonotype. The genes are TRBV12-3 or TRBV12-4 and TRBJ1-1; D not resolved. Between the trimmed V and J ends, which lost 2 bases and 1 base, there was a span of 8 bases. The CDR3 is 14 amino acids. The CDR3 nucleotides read TGTGCCAGCAGTTTAACCCATCAGAACACTGAAGCTTTCTTT. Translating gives CASSLTHQNTEAFF.

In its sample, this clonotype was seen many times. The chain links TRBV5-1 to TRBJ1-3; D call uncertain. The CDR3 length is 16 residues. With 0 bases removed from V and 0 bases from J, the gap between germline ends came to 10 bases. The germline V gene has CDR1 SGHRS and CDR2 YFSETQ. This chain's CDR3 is CASSLEGSSSGNTIYF. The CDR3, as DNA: TGCGCCAGCAGCTTGGAAGGGTCGAGCTCTGGAAACACCATATATTTT.

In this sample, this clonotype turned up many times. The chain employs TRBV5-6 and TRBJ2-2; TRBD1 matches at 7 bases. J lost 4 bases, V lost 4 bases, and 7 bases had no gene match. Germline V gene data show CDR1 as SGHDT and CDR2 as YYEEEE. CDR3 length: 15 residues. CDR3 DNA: TGTGCCAGCAGCCCCCTGGGACAGATCACCGGGGAGCTGTTTTTT. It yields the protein CASSPLGQITGELFF.

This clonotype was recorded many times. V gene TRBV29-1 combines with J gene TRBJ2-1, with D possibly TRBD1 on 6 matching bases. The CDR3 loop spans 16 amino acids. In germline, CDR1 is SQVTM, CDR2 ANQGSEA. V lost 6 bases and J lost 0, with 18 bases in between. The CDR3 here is CSVVDLYRASYNEQFF. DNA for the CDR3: TGCAGCGTCGTAGACCTTTACAGGGCCTCCTACAATGAGCAGTTCTTC.

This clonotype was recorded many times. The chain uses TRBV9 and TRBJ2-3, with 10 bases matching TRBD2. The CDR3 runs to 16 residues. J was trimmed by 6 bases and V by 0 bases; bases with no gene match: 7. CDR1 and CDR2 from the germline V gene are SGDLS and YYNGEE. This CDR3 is CASSVAAGGLMDTQYF. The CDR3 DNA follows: TGTGCCAGCAGCGTAGCAGCGGGGGGGCTCATGGATACGCAGTATTTT.

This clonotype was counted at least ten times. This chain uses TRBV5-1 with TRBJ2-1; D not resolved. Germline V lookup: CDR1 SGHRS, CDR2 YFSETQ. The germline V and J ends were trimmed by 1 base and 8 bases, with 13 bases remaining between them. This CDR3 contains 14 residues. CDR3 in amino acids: CASSLRTSMDEQFF. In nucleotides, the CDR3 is TGCGCCAGCAGCTTGAGGACGAGTATGGATGAGCAGTTCTTC.

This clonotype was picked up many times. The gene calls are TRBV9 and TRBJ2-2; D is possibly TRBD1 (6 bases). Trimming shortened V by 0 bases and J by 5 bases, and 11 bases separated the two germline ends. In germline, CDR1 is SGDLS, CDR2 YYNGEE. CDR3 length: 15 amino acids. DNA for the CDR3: TGTGCCAGCAGCGTAGAGGGGGTCGTGACCGGGGAGCTGTTTTTT. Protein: CASSVEGVVTGELFF.

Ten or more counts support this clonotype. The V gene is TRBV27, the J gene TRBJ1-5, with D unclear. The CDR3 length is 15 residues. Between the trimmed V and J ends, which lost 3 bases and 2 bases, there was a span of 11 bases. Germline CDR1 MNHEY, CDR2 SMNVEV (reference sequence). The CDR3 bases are TGTGCCAGCAGTTTTTTCGGAACGGGCAATCAGCCCCAGCATTTT. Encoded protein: CASSFFGTGNQPQHF.

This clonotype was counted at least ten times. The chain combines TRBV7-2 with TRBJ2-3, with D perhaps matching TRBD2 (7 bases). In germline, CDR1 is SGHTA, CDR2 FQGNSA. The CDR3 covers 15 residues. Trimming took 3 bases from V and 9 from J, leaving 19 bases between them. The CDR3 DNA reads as TGTGCCAGCAGCTTGGGGAGGGCGCCCCAGGGGACGCAGTATTTT. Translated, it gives CASSLGRAPQGTQYF.

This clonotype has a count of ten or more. CDR3 nucleotide sequence: TGCAGTGCTAGAGATCGGAACAGCGCCATACGCAATGAGCAGTTCTTC. Its translation: CSARDRNSAIRNEQFF. The J gene is TRBJ2-1, the V gene TRBV20-1; no reliable D call. V lost 0 bases and J lost 6, with 18 bases in between. Germline CDR1 and CDR2: DFQATT and SNEGSKA (reference sequence). CDR3 length: 16 amino acids.

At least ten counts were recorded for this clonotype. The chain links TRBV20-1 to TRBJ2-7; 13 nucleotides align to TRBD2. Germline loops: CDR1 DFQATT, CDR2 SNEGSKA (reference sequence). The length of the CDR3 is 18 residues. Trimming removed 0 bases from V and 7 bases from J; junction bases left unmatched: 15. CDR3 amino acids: CSARDWVGLAGAPGEQYF. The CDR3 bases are TGCAGTGCTAGAGATTGGGTCGGACTAGCGGGGGCCCCCGGGGAGCAGTACTTC.

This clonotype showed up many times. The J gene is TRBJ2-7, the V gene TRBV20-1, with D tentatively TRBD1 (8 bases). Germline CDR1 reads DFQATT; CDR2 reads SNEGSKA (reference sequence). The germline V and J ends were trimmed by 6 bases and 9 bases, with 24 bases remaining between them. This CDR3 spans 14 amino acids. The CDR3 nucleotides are TGCAGTGCATCATCTCAGGGGGCGGGGGAGGCGCAGTACTTC. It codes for CSASSQGAGEAQYF.

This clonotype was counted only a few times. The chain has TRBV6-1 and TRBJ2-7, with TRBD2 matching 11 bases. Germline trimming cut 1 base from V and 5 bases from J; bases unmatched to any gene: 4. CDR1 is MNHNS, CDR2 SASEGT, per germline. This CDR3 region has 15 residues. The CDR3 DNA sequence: TGTGCCAGCAGTGAAGACATAGCGGGGGGGAACGAGCAGTACTTC. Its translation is CASSEDIAGGNEQYF.

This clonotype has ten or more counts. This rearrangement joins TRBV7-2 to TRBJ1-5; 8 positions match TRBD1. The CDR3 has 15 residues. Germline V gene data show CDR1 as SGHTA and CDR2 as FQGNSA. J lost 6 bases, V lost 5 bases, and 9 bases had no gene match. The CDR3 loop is CASSKDRVGGQPQHF. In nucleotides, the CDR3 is TGTGCCAGCAGCAAGGACAGGGTGGGCGGTCAGCCCCAGCATTTT.

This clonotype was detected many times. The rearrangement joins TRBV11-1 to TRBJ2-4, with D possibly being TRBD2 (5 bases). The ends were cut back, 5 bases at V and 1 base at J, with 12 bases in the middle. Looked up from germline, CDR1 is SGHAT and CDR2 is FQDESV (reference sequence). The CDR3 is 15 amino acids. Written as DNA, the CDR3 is TGTGCCAGCAGCCTCCCTTCGGGGGCCAAAAACATTCAGTACTTC. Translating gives CASSLPSGAKNIQYF.

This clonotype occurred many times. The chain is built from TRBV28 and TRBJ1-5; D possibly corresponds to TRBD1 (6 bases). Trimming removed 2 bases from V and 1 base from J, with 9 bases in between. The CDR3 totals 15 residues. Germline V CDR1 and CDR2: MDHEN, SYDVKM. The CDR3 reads CASSLQGSSNQPQHF. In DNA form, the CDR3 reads TGTGCCAGCAGTTTACAGGGGTCGAGCAATCAGCCCCAGCATTTT.

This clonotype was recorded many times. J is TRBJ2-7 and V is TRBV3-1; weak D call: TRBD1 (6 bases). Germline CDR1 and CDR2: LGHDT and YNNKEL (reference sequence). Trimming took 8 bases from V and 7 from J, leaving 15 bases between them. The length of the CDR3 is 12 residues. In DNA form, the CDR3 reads TGTGCCAGCGGACTCAGGGGTTGGGAGCAGTACTTC. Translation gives CASGLRGWEQYF.

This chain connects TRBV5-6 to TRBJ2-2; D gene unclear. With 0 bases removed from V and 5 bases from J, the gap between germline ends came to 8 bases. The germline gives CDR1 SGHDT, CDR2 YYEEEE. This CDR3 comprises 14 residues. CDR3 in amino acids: CASSLVGPTGELFF. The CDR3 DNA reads TGTGCCAGCAGCTTGGTCGGGCCTACCGGGGAGCTGTTTTTT.

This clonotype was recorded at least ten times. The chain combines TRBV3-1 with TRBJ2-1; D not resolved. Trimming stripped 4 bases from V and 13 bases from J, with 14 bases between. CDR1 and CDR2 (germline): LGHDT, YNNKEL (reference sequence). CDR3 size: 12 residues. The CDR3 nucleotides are TGTGCCAGCAGCCGCCTTGGGTATTCCCAGTTCTTC. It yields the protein CASSRLGYSQFF.

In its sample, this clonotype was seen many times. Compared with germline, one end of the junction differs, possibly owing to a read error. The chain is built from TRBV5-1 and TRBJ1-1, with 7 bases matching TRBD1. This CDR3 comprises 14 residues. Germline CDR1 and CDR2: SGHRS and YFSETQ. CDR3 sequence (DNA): TGCGCCAGCAGTTTGGGACAGAAGAACACTGAAGCTTTCTTT. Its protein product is CASSLGQKNTEAFF.